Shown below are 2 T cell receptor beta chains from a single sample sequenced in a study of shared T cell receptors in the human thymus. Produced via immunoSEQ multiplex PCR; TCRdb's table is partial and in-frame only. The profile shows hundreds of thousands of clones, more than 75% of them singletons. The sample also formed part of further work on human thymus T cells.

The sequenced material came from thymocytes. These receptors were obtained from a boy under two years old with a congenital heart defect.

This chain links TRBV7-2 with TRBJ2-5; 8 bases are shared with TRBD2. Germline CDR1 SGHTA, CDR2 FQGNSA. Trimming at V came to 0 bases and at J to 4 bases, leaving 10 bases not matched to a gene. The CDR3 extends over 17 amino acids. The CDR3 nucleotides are TGTGCCAGCAGCTTAGCCCCCCCGGAGCGGGGGAGAGAGACCCAGTACTTC. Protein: CASSLAPPERGRETQYF.

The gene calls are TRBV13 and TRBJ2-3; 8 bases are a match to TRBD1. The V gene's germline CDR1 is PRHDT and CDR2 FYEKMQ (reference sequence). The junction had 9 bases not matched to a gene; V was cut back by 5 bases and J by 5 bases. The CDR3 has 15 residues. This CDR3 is CASSHTGTGLDTQYF. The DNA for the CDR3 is TGTGCCAGCAGCCACACCGGGACAGGCTTAGATACGCAGTATTTT.